This T cell receptor (beta chain) emerged from a study of beta chain features in type 1 diabetes. General study findings and limits: Relative to healthy donors, patients appeared to have naive, central memory and Treg TCRB repertoires that were more similar. Cells expressing TCR highly could be over-represented by cDNA sequencing.

Trimming removed 3 bases at V and 8 bases at J, with 11 bases between. The CDR3 runs 12 residues. Germline V gene lookup returns CDR1 MNHEY and CDR2 SMNVEV (reference sequence). This clone has just a few counts. Its antigen is undetermined. The entirety of the isolated RNA underwent reverse transcription, so expressed TCRB transcripts were sequenced. Data came from immunoSEQ multiplex PCR; TCRdb stores just in-frame clones and leaves some out. This sample has hundreds of thousands of clones, with about 10% found just once. This chain uses TRBV27 with TRBJ2-7, with D perhaps matching TRBD2 (5 bases). The TCR sequence derives from a woman younger than 30 in good health. The sequenced sample consisted of naive CD4+ T cells from blood. The CDR3 nucleotides are TGTGCCAGCAGTTTGTCCCGGGGTAAGCAGTACTTC. Its protein is CASSLSRGKQYF.